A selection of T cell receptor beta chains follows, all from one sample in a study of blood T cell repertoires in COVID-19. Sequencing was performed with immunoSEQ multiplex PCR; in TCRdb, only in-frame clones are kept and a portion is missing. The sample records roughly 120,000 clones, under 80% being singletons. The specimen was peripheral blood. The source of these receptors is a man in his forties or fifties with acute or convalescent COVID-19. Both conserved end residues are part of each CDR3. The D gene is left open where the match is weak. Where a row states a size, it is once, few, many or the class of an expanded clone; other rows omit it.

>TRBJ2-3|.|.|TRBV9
TGTGCCAGCAGCCTCAAAACAACTAGTCCAGATACGCAGTATTTT
CASSLKTTSPDTQYF
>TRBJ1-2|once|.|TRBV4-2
TGTGCCAGCAGCCAAGATAGAGGGGAGGGTGGCTACACCTTC
CASSQDRGEGGYTF
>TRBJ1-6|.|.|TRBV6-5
TGTGCCAGCAGCGGTCTGAACAGGGCTAGGCCCCTCCACTTT
CASSGLNRARPLHF
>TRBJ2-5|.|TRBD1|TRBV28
TGTGCCAGCAGTTTACCCGGGACAGGGGAGACCCAGTACTTC
CASSLPGTGETQYF
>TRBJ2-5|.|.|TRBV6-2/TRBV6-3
TGTGCCAGCAGTTACGGGCAGTCCCAAGAGACCCAGTACTTC
CASSYGQSQETQYF
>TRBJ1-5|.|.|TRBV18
TGTGCCAGCTCACCGGACAGTTTACAGCCCCAGCATTTT
CASSPDSLQPQHF
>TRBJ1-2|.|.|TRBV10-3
TGTGCCATCACTCCGGACATGACGGGTGGCTACACCTTC
CAITPDMTGGYTF
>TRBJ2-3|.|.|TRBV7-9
TGTGCCAGCAGCCCCAGTACTTCTTCGGCCGGGGCAGATACGCAGTATTTT
CASSPSTSSAGADTQYF
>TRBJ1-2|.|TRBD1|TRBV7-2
TGTGCCAGCAGCTTAGGACAGGGAGCCTATGGCTACACCTTC
CASSLGQGAYGYTF
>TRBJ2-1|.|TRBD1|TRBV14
TGTGCCAGCAGCCCAGGGACAGGGAGCTATGAGCAGTTCTTC
CASSPGTGSYEQFF
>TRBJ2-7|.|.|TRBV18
TGTGCCAGCTCACCATCGGCTAGCGATTACGAGCAGTACTTC
CASSPSASDYEQYF
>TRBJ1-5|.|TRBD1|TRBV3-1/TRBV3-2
TGTGCCAGCAGCCAAGAAGCCGACAGGGCGCAGCCCCAGCATTTT
CASSQEADRAQPQHF
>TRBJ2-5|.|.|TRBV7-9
TGTGCCAGCAGTTCGGGGGACGGAAGGGAGACCCAGTACTTC
CASSSGDGRETQYF
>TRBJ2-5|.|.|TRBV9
TGTGCCAGCAGCGTAGGCGCGGGGATGGGTGAGACCCAGTACTTC
CASSVGAGMGETQYF
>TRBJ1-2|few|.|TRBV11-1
TGTGCCAGCAGCTTAGACAGCTCACACTATGGCTACACCTTC
CASSLDSSHYGYTF
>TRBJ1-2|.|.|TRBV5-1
TGCGCCAGCACCTTGTCGGGAGCTAACTATGGCTACACCTTC
CASTLSGANYGYTF
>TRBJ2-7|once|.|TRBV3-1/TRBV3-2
TGTGCCAGCAGCCTCCGACAGTACTACGAGCAGTACTTC
CASSLRQYYEQYF
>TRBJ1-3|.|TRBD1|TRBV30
TGTGCCTGGAACGGACAGGTCTCTGGAAACACCATATATTTT
CAWNGQVSGNTIYF
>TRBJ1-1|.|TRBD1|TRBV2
TGTGCCAGGACAGGGGTGGGGGACACTGAAGCTTTCTTT
CARTGVGDTEAFF
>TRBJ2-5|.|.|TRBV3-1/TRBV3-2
TGTGCCAGCAGCCAAGATGTGGGCCCAGGGGAGACCCAGTACTTC
CASSQDVGPGETQYF
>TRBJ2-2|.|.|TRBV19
TGTGCCAGTAGGACAGGTACCAGAGGCACCGGGGAGCTGTTTTTT
CASRTGTRGTGELFF
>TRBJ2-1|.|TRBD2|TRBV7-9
TGTGCCAGCACCATGGGACTAGCGGGAGGACGGTTCTTC
CASTMGLAGGRFF
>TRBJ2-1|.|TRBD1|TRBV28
TGTGCCAGCAGTCCCAGGACAGGGTACAATGAGCAGTTCTTC
CASSPRTGYNEQFF
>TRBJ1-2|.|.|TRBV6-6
TGTGCCAGCAGCGCCAAAGCGGGGGCAGGGAGCTATGGCTACACCTTC
CASSAKAGAGSYGYTF
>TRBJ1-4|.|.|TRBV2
TGTGCCAGCAGCCCCGGGCCGGGATATGAAAAACTGTTTTTT
CASSPGPGYEKLFF
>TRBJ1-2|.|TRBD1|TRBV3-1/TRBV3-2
TGTGCCAGCAGCCTGTATGGGGACAGGGGGGGTAAAGGCTATGGCTACACCTTC
CASSLYGDRGGKGYGYTF
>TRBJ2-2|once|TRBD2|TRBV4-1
TGCGCCAGCAGCTGGGGGCGGGGGGAAGGAACCGGGGAGCTGTTTTTT
CASSWGRGEGTGELFF
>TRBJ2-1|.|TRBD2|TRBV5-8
TGTGCCAGCAGGTACGGGGGGGCCTACAATGAGCAGTTCTTC
CASRYGGAYNEQFF
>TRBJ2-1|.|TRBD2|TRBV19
TGTGCCAGTAGCGTGGGGACTAGCGGCCTCAATGAGCAGTTCTTC
CASSVGTSGLNEQFF
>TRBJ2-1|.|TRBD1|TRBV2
TGTGCCAGCACGGGACAGGGTAACAATGAGCAGTTCTTC
CASTGQGNNEQFF
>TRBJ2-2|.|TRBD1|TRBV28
TGTGCCTCTGCACCAGGGGGCGCTAACACCGGGGAGCTGTTTTTT
CASAPGGANTGELFF
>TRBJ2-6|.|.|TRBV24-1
TGTGCCACCAGTGATGGTTACGGAGACTCTGGGGCCAACGTCCTGACTTTC
CATSDGYGDSGANVLTF
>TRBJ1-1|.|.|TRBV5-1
TGCGCCAGCAGCTTGTTGGAGGACACTGAAGCTTTCTTT
CASSLLEDTEAFF
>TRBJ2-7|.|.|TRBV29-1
TGCAGCGTTCGTGGGAGGCGGCTTCCTTACGAGCAGTACTTC
CSVRGRRLPYEQYF
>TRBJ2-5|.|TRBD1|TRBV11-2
TGTGCCAGCAGCCCCGGACAGGGTCTGGAGACCCAGTACTTC
CASSPGQGLETQYF
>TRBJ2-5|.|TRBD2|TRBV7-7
TGTGCTAGCAGCTCCCGGACTAGCGGGGAGACCCAGTACTTC
CASSSRTSGETQYF
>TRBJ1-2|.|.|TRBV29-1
TGCAGCGTTGACGGGGTGGAGGGCTACACCTTC
CSVDGVEGYTF
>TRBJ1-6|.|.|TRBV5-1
TGCGCCAGCACCCCCAATGACAGTGGCCGCTCACCCCTCCACTTT
CASTPNDSGRSPLHF
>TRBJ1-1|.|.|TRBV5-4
TGTGCCAGCAGCTTTCTGACAGGGAACACTGAAGCTTTCTTT
CASSFLTGNTEAFF
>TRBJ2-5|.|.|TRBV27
TGTGCCAGCAGTCCACTACAGGGTTTTCAAGAGACCCAGTACTTC
CASSPLQGFQETQYF